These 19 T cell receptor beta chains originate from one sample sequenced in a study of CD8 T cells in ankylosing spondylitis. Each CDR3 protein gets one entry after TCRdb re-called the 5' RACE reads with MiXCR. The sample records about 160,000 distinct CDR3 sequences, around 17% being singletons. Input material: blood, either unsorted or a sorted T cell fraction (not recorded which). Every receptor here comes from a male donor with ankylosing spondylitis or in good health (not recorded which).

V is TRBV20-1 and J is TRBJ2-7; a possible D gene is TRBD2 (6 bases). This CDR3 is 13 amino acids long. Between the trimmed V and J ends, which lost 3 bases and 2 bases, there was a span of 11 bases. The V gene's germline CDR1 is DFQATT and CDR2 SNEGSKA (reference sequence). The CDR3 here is CSASVAEAYEQYF. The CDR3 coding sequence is TGCAGTGCTAGTGTAGCGGAGGCCTACGAGCAGTACTTC.

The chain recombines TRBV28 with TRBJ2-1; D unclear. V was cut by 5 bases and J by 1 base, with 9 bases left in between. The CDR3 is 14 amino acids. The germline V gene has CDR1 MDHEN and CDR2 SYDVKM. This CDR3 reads CASSNSASYNEQFF. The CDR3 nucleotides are TGTGCCAGCAGTAATTCGGCTTCCTACAATGAGCAGTTCTTC.

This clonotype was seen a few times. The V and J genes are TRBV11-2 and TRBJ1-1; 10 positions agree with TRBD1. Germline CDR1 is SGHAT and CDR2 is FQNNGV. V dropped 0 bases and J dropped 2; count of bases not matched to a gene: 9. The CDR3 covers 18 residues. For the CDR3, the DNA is TGTGCCAGCAGCTTAGATAGTTGGACAGGGGGTCCCAACACTGAAGCTTTCTTT. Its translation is CASSLDSWTGGPNTEAFF.

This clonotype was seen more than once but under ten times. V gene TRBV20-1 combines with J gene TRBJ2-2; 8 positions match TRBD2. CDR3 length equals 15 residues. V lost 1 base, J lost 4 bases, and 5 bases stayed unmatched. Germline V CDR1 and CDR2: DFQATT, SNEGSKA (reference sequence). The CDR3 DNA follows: TGCAGTGCTAGAGCGGGAGGGTTTCGCACCGGGGAGCTGTTTTTT. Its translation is CSARAGGFRTGELFF.

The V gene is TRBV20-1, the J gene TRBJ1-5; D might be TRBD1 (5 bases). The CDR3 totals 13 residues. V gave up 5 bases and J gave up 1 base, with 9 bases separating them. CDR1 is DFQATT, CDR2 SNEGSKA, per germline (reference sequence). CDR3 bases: TGCAGTGCTCGGCGGGGGAGCAATCAGCCCCAGCATTTT. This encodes CSARRGSNQPQHF.

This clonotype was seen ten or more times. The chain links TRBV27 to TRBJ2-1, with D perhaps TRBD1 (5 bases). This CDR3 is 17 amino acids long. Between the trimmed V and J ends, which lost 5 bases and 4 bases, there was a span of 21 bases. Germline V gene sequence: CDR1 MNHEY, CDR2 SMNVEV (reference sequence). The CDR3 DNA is TGTGCCAGCAGTCCCCAGGGTGCCTCGGTTTCGTACAATGAGCAGTTCTTC. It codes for CASSPQGASVSYNEQFF.

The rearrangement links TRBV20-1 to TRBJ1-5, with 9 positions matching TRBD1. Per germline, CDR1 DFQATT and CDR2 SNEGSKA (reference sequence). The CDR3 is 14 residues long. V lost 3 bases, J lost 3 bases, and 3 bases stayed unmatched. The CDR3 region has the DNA TGCAGTGCTAGCGGACAGGGGATCAATCAGCCCCAGCATTTT. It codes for CSASGQGINQPQHF.

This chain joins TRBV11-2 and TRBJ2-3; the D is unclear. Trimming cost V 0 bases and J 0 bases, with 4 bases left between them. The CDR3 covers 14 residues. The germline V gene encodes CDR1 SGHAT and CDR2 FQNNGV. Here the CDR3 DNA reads TGTGCCAGCAGCTTAGATCAAAGCACAGATACGCAGTATTTT. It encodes CASSLDQSTDTQYF.

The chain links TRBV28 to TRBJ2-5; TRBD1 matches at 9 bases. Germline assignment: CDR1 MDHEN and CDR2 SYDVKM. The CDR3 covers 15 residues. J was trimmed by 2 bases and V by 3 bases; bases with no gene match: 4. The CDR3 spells CASSLTGGWQETQYF. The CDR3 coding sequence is TGTGCCAGCAGTTTGACAGGGGGTTGGCAAGAGACCCAGTACTTC.

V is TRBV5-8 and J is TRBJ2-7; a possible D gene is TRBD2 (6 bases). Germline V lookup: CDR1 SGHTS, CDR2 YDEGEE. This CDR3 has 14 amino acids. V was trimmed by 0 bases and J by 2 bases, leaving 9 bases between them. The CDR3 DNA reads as TGTGCCAGCAGCTTGGACAGCGGGCCCTACGAGCAGTACTTC. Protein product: CASSLDSGPYEQYF.

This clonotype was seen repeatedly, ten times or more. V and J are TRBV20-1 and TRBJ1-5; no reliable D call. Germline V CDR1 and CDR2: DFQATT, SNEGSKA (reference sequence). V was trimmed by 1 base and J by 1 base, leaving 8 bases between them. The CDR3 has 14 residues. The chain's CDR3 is CSARVAGSNQPQHF. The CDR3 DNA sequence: TGCAGTGCTAGAGTTGCGGGGAGCAATCAGCCCCAGCATTTT.

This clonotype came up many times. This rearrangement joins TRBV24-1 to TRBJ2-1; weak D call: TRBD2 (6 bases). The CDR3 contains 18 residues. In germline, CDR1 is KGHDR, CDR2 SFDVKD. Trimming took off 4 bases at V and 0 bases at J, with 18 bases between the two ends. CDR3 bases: TGTGCCACCAGTGAGGGAGGTGTAGGGTTTAGCTCCTACAATGAGCAGTTCTTC. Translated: CATSEGGVGFSSYNEQFF.

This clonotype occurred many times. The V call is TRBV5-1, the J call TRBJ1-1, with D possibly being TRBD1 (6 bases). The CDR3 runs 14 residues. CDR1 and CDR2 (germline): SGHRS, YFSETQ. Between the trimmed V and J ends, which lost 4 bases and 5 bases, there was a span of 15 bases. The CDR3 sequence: CASSPLGRGTEAFF. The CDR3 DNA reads TGCGCCAGCAGCCCCCTAGGCAGGGGTACTGAAGCTTTCTTT.

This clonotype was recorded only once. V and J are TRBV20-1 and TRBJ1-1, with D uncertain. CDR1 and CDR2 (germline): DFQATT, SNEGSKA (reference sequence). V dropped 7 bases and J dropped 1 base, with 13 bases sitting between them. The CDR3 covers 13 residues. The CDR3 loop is CSEYTQANTEAFF. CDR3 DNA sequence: TGCAGTGAATACACCCAAGCGAACACTGAAGCTTTCTTT.

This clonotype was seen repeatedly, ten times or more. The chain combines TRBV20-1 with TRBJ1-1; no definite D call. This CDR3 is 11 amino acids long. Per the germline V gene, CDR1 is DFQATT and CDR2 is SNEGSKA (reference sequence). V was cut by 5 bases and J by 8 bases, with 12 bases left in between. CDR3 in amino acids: CSAGPFPEAFF. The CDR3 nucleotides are TGCAGTGCTGGGCCTTTTCCGGAAGCTTTCTTT.

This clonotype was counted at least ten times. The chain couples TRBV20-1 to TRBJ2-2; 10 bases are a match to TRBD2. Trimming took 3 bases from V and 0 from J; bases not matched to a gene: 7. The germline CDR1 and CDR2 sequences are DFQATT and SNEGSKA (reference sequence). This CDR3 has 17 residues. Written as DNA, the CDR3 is TGCAGTGCTAGGGACCTAACTAGCGGGGCGAACACCGGGGAGCTGTTTTTT. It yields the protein CSARDLTSGANTGELFF.

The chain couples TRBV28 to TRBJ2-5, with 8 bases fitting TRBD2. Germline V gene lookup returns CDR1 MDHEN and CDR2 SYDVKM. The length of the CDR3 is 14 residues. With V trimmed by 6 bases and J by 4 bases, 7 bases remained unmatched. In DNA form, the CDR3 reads TGTGCCAGCAGGGTAGCGGGAATAGCAGAGACCCAGTACTTC. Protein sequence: CASRVAGIAETQYF.

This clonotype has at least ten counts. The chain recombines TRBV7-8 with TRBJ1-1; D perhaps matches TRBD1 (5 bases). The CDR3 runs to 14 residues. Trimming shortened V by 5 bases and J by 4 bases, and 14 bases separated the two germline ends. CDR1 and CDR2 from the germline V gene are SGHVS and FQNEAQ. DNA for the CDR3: TGTGCCAGCAGCGTCGACAGAGCGGCCACTGAAGCTTTCTTT. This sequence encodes CASSVDRAATEAFF.

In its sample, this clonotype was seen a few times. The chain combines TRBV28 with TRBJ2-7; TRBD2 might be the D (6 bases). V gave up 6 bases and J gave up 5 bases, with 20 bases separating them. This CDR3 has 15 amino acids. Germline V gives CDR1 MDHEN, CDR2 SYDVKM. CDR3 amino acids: CASSSGAGRPHEQYF. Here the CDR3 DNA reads TGTGCCAGCAGCTCCGGGGCGGGGCGCCCCCACGAGCAGTACTTC. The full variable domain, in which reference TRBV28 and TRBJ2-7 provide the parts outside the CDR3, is DVKVTQSSRYLVKRTGEKVFLECVQDMDHENMFWYRQDPGLGLRLIYFSYDVKMKEKGDIPEGYSVSREKKERFSLILESASTNQTSMYLCASSSGAGRPHEQYFGPGTRLTVT.